What follows are 25 T cell receptor beta chains derived from one specimen sequenced in a study of regulatory T cells in long-lasting Graves disease. Relying on iRepertoire HTBI primers and Arm-PCR of CDR3 regions, the team built TCR beta libraries. One entry per CDR3 protein results from TCRdb running MiXCR on the multiplex PCR reads. This sample yields roughly 400,000 distinct CDR3 sequences, of which under 25% are seen a single time; 14% belongs to the top ten. Time point meaning: persistent/refractory GD, antithyroid drugs over 5 years with positive TRAb. Extracted RNA from PBMCs served as the source of the TCR library. The input for sequencing was peripheral blood mononuclear cells (PBMCs), taken when the disease was refractory, from a patient treated with antithyroid drugs. Receptor source: a female donor with Graves disease.

This clonotype was seen ten or more times. V and J are TRBV11-2 and TRBJ2-7, with a weak D call TRBD1 (5 bases). V lost 7 bases, J lost 1 base, and 14 bases lay in between. Germline CDR1 SGHAT, CDR2 FQNNGV. This CDR3 region has 14 residues. This chain's CDR3 is CASTLRELSYEQYF. The CDR3 DNA is TGTGCCAGCACCCTCAGGGAACTTTCCTACGAGCAGTACTTC.

This chain links TRBV11-2 with TRBJ2-3; 7 positions match TRBD2. V was clipped by 5 bases and J by 5 bases; unmatched bases: 13. The CDR3 has 16 amino acids. CDR1 is SGHAT and CDR2 is FQNNGV in the germline V gene. This CDR3 is CASSHAPGGSQDTQYF. CDR3 nucleotides: TGTGCCAGCAGCCACGCACCGGGGGGTTCCCAAGATACGCAGTATTTT.

The CDR3 nucleotides read TGCGCCAGCAGCCAATGGTGGGACGCGGGCAATCAGCCCCAGCATTTT. Its translation: CASSQWWDAGNQPQHF. The chain uses TRBV4-1 and TRBJ1-5; D may be TRBD1 (5 bases). Looked up from germline, CDR1 is MGHRA and CDR2 is YSYEKL. The V end lost 2 bases, the J end lost 2 bases, and 13 bases lay between the germline ends. CDR3 length: 16 amino acids.

This clonotype was recorded at least ten times. This chain links TRBV29-1 with TRBJ2-2; no clear D gene. V was clipped by 5 bases and J by 4 bases, with 5 bases between them. In germline, CDR1 is SQVTM, CDR2 ANQGSEA. This CDR3 comprises 11 residues. CDR3 bases: TGCAGCGTTACAGTCACCGGGGAGCTGTTTTTT. Its protein is CSVTVTGELFF.

This clonotype came up a few times. This CDR3 is missing its conserved last phenylalanine or tryptophan, likely due to a read error. The DNA is omitted, as the CDR3 cannot be located on it reliably, and the CDR3 follows TCRdb's listing. The V and J genes are TRBV14 and TRBJ2-7; the table calls TRBD1, which could not be checked here. With termini counted, the CDR3 has 12 amino acids. CDR1 is SGHDN, CDR2 FVKESK, per germline. The CDR3 region is CASSQEPGQPWD.

A remark on this clonotype: A much bigger clone sits one base away, suggesting this may be a read error. This sequence joins TRBV30 and TRBJ1-4; D gene ambiguous. The CDR3 covers 14 residues. CDR1 and CDR2 from the germline V gene are GTSNPN and SVGIG (reference sequence). Deletions cut 3 bases from V and 3 bases from J, with 11 bases between. The CDR3 region is CAWRDGFSNEKLFF. As DNA, the CDR3 is TGTGCCTGGAGGGACGGGTTCTCTAATGAAAAACTGTTTTTT.

V usage is TRBV7-9 and J usage is TRBJ2-5, with D unresolved. The germline CDR1 and CDR2 sequences are SEHNR and FQNEAQ (reference sequence). Trimming removed 5 bases from V and 0 bases from J, with 7 bases in between. The CDR3 contains 13 residues. The CDR3 region has the DNA TGTGCCAGCAGCCCTCAGTACCAAGAGACCCAGTACTTC. This sequence encodes CASSPQYQETQYF.

The genes are TRBV7-6 and TRBJ2-2, with unresolved D. Germline V gene data show CDR1 as SGHVS and CDR2 as FNYEAQ. V was pared by 1 base and J by 1 base, with 13 bases between. The CDR3 runs 17 residues. The CDR3 bases are TGTGCCAGCAGCTTAGATTCAGGCCCAAGGAACACCGGGGAGCTGTTTTTT. Its protein is CASSLDSGPRNTGELFF.

This clonotype was detected many times. The chain recombines TRBV5-1 with TRBJ1-1; D possibly corresponds to TRBD1 (5 bases). Germline V lookup: CDR1 SGHRS, CDR2 YFSETQ. There are 14 residues in the CDR3. V lost 4 bases, J lost 0 bases, and 10 bases lay in between. DNA for the CDR3: TGCGCCAGCAGCAAGGGGCAGCTGAACACTGAAGCTTTCTTT. It translates to CASSKGQLNTEAFF.

The chain combines TRBV5-1 with TRBJ1-4, with D hard to call. Germline loops: CDR1 SGHRS, CDR2 YFSETQ. The CDR3 consists of 13 residues. Trimming removed 9 bases from V and 0 bases from J, with 9 bases in between. DNA for the CDR3: TGCGCCACCAGACTTACAACTAATGAAAAACTGTTTTTT. This sequence encodes CATRLTTNEKLFF.

This clonotype was observed a few times. The chain has TRBV6-2 or TRBV6-3 and TRBJ2-7; TRBD1 matches at 11 bases. V shed 2 bases and J 3 bases; nucleotides not matched to a gene: 3. CDR3 size: 15 residues. Germline lookup yields CDR1 MNHEY and CDR2 SVGEGT. DNA of the CDR3: TGTGCCAGCAGTTACCAGGGACAGGGGGTCTACGAGCAGTACTTC. This sequence encodes CASSYQGQGVYEQYF.

In its sample, this clonotype was seen many times. The rearrangement joins TRBV29-1 to TRBJ1-2, with D possibly being TRBD1 (5 bases). The CDR3 loop spans 14 amino acids. Germline CDR1 reads SQVTM; CDR2 reads ANQGSEA. V was shortened by 6 bases and J by 4 bases, with 18 bases between the two germline ends. The CDR3 spells CSVTREGRGYGYTF. The CDR3 DNA reads TGCAGCGTAACCAGGGAGGGTCGGGGCTATGGCTACACCTTC. The full variable domain, with the rest looked up from reference TRBV29-1 and TRBJ1-2, is SAVISQKPSRDICQRGTSLTIQCQVDSQVTMMFWYRQQPGQSLTLIATANQGSEATYESGFVIDKFPISRPNLTFSTLTVSNMSPEDSSIYLCSVTREGRGYGYTFGSGTRLTVV.

This clonotype was observed a handful of times. The genes are TRBV24-1 and TRBJ2-5; D gene ambiguous. The germline CDR1 and CDR2 sequences are KGHDR and SFDVKD. Deletions cut 3 bases from V and 1 base from J, with 8 bases between. This CDR3 is built from 14 residues. CDR3 loop: CATSDNTFQETQYF. CDR3 DNA: TGTGCCACCAGTGATAACACCTTCCAAGAGACCCAGTACTTC.

This sequence joins TRBV5-6 and TRBJ2-7, with D tentatively TRBD2 (6 bases). CDR3 length equals 12 residues. Germline loops: CDR1 SGHDT, CDR2 YYEEEE. V was cut by 4 bases and J by 6 bases, with 11 bases left in between. CDR3 amino acids: CASSPGAAEQYF. CDR3 coding DNA: TGTGCCAGCAGCCCGGGAGCGGCCGAGCAGTACTTC.

This clonotype was counted at least ten times. The rearrangement uses TRBV11-2 and TRBJ2-5, with D maybe TRBD1 (5 bases). The CDR3 is 15 residues long. CDR1 SGHAT and CDR2 FQNNGV come from the germline V gene. The germline V and J ends were trimmed by 1 base and 2 bases, with 11 bases remaining between them. CDR3 loop: CASSLGRVDQETQYF. In DNA, the CDR3 is TGTGCCAGCAGCTTAGGCAGGGTGGATCAAGAGACCCAGTACTTC.

V and J are TRBV12-3 or TRBV12-4 and TRBJ2-6, with TRBD2 matching over 8 bases. The CDR3 contains 17 residues. J gave up 4 bases and V 5 bases, and 10 bases lay outside the gene matches. The CDR3 sequence is CASSPRGGAGGANVLTF. The CDR3 nucleotides are TGTGCCAGCAGTCCCCGGGGGGGGGCAGGGGGGGCCAACGTCCTGACTTTC.

This clonotype was picked up many times. The genes are TRBV2 and TRBJ2-7; D is perhaps TRBD2 (6 bases). Germline lookup yields CDR1 SNHLY and CDR2 FYNNEI. CDR3 size: 13 residues. V was clipped by 8 bases and J by 3 bases, with 14 bases between them. CDR3 DNA: TGTGCCAGCGGGGGAGGAGGGAGCTACGAGCAGTACTTC. It translates to CASGGGGSYEQYF.

The V and J genes are TRBV9 and TRBJ2-4; D is undetermined. V lost 0 bases, J lost 5 bases, and 9 bases lay in between. Germline V gene data show CDR1 as SGDLS and CDR2 as YYNGEE. This CDR3 is 14 amino acids long. The CDR3 bases are TGTGCCAGCAGCGTAGGTGGCAGTCAAAACATTCAGTACTTC. Translating it yields CASSVGGSQNIQYF.

This clonotype was observed a few times. V gene TRBV5-1 combines with J gene TRBJ2-2, with TRBD2 matching 12 bases. The germline V gene has CDR1 SGHRS and CDR2 YFSETQ. V was pared by 0 bases and J by 3 bases, with 9 bases of the junction left unmatched. The CDR3 sequence is 19 residues long. Here the CDR3 DNA reads TGCGCCAGCAGCTTGGAGGCTAGCGGGAGGGCCGTCGACACCGGGGAGCTGTTTTTT. Amino acids: CASSLEASGRAVDTGELFF.

This clonotype occurred many times. The chain has TRBV6-1 and TRBJ1-1; 7 bases fit TRBD1. Germline assignment: CDR1 MNHNS and CDR2 SASEGT. V lost 6 bases to trimming and J lost 4 bases; unmatched junction nucleotides: 11. This CDR3 is 15 amino acids long. CDR3 nucleotides: TGTGCCAGCAGCACAGGACAGGCCGGTGGCACTGAAGCTTTCTTT. Residues: CASSTGQAGGTEAFF.

This clonotype was counted many times. The V gene is TRBV24-1, the J gene TRBJ1-2; possible D gene TRBD1, 6 bases. Germline CDR1 KGHDR, CDR2 SFDVKD. Trimming took off 6 bases at V and 6 bases at J, with 13 bases between the two ends. The CDR3 length is 13 residues. For the CDR3, the DNA is TGTGCCACCAGTAAACAGGGAATCGATGGCTACACCTTC. It translates to CATSKQGIDGYTF.

This clonotype turned up a few times. The chain employs TRBV9 and TRBJ1-2; D perhaps matches TRBD1 (5 bases). V was shortened by 3 bases and J by 4 bases, with 13 bases between the two germline ends. Germline CDR1 reads SGDLS; CDR2 reads YYNGEE. The CDR3 is made up of 14 amino acids. CDR3 residues: CASSGGRGVYGYTF. The CDR3 bases are TGTGCCAGCAGCGGGGGACGGGGAGTCTATGGCTACACCTTC.

This clonotype was observed a handful of times. V gene TRBV7-3 combines with J gene TRBJ2-2, with 7 bases that match TRBD2. Germline loops: CDR1 SGHTA, CDR2 FQGTGA. The length of the CDR3 is 15 residues. The junction had 4 bases not matched to a gene; V was cut back by 1 base and J by 5 bases. The CDR3 DNA follows: TGTGCCAGCAGCTTAATGGCGGGGGAGACCGGGGAGCTGTTTTTT. Translated, it gives CASSLMAGETGELFF. Using reference TRBV7-3 and TRBJ2-2 for the parts outside the CDR3, the full variable domain is GAGVSQTPSNKVTEKGKYVELRCDPISGHTALYWYRQSLGQGPEFLIYFQGTGAADDSGLPNDRFFAVRPEGSVSTLKIQRTERGDSAVYLCASSLMAGETGELFFGEGSRLTVL.

In its sample, this clonotype was seen a few times. J is TRBJ1-5 and V is TRBV5-6; 9 bases line up with TRBD1. This CDR3 region has 16 residues. V trimming: 2 bases; J trimming: 4 bases; junction bases outside the gene matches: 7. Germline V gene sequence: CDR1 SGHDT, CDR2 YYEEEE. The CDR3 here is CASSFRGTGTNQPQHF. DNA for the CDR3: TGTGCCAGCAGCTTCAGAGGGACAGGGACTAATCAGCCCCAGCATTTT.

Only a few counts were recorded for this clonotype. This chain joins TRBV5-1 and TRBJ2-5; 10 positions match TRBD1. The CDR3 totals 16 residues. V shed 0 bases, J shed 5 bases, and the junction held 7 bases outside the gene matches. CDR1 is SGHRS and CDR2 is YFSETQ in the germline V gene. The CDR3 DNA reads TGCGCCAGCAGCTTGGCCGGGACAGGGGCTGGGGAGACCCAGTACTTC. It codes for CASSLAGTGAGETQYF.